This TCR beta chain was profiled in a study of T cells in Graves' hyperthyroidism and ophthalmopathy. Germline-derived CDR1 and CDR2 are DFQATT and SNEGSKA (reference sequence). V was pared by 5 bases and J by 4 bases, with 18 bases between. This CDR3 has 15 residues. RNA transcripts served as the template for amplifying TCR beta CDR3 regions. TCR CDR3 regions were first amplified by RT-PCR with HTBI primers. TCRdb itself ran the multiplex PCR reads through MiXCR, one entry per CDR3 protein. Found here are 350,000 to 400,000 distinct CDR3 sequences, about 15% of them singletons; the top ten hold approximately 32%.

The sample comprised blood. The clonotype was recovered from a woman aged 25-40 years with Graves' hyperthyroidism. The genes are TRBV20-1 and TRBJ2-1, with D hard to call. The CDR3 here is CSAAPLADPYNEQFF. CDR3 nucleotide sequence: TGCAGTGCTGCACCGTTGGCGGACCCTTACAATGAGCAGTTCTTC.